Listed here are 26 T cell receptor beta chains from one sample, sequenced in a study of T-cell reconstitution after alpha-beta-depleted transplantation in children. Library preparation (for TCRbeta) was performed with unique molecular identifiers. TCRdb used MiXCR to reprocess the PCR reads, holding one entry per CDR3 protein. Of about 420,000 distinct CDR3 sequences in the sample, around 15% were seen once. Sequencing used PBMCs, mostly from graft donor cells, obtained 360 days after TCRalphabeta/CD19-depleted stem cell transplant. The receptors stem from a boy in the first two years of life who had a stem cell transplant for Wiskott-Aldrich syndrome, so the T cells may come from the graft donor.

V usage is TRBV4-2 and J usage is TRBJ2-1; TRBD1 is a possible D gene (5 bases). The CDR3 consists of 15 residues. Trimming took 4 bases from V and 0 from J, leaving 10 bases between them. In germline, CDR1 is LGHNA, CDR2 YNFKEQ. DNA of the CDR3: TGTGCCAGCAGCCGGACAAACAGCTCCTACAATGAGCAGTTCTTC. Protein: CASSRTNSSYNEQFF.

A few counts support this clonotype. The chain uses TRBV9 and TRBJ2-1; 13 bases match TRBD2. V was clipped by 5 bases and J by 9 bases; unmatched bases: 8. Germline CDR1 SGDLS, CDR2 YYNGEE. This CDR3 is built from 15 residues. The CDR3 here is CASSFGLAGVFEQFF. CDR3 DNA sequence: TGTGCCAGCAGTTTCGGACTAGCGGGAGTTTTTGAGCAGTTCTTC.

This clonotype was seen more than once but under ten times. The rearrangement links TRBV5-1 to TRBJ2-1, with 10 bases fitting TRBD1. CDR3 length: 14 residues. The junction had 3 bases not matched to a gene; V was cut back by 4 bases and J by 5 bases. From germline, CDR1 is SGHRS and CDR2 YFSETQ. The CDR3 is CASSTGTGDNEQFF. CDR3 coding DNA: TGCGCCAGCAGCACCGGGACAGGGGACAATGAGCAGTTCTTC. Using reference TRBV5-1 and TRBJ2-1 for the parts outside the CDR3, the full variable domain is KAGVTQTPRYLIKTRGQQVTLSCSPISGHRSVSWYQQTPGQGLQFLFEYFSETQRNKGNFPGRFSGRQFSNSRSEMNVSTLELGDSALYLCASSTGTGDNEQFFGPGTRLTVL.

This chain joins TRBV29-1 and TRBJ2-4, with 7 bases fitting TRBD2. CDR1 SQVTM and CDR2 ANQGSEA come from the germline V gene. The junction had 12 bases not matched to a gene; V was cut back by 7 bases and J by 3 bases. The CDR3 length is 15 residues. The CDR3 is CSAVWGGRGKNIQYF. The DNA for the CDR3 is TGCAGCGCGGTCTGGGGAGGGCGGGGCAAAAACATTCAGTACTTC.

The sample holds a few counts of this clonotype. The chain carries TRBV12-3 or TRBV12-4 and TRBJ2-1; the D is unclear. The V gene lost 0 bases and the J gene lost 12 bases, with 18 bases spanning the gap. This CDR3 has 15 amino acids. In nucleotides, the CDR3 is TGTGCCAGCAGTTTAGCGGTGTCCCTCACAGTGCCGCAGTTCTTC. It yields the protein CASSLAVSLTVPQFF.

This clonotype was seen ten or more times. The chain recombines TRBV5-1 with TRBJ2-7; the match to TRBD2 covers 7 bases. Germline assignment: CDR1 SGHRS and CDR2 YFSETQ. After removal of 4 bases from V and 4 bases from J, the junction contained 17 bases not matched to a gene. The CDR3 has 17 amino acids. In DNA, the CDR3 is TGCGCCAGCAGCCGCCGGGAGGTAAACAATCCCTATTACGAGCAGTACTTC. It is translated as CASSRREVNNPYYEQYF.

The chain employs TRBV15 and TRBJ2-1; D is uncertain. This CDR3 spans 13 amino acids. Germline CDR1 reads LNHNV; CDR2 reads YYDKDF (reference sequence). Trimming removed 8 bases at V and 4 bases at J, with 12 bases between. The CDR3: CATASRRYNEQFF. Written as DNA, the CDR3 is TGTGCCACCGCATCTAGGCGGTACAATGAGCAGTTCTTC. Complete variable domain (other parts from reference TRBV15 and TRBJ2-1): DAMVIQNPRYQVTQFGKPVTLSCSQTLNHNVMYWYQQKSSQAPKLLFHYYDKDFNNEADTPDNFQSRRPNTSFCFLDIRSPGLGDTAMYLCATASRRYNEQFFGPGTRLTVL.

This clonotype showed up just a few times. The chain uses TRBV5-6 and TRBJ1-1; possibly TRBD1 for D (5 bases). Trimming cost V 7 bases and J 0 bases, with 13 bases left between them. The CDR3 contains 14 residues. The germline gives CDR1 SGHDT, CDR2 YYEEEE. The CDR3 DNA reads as TGTGCCAGCTTTCGGGGACGGATGAACACTGAAGCTTTCTTT. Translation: CASFRGRMNTEAFF.

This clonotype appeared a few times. CDR3 DNA sequence: TGCGCCAGCAGCTTCGGAGGGTTGCCCTCCTACGAGCAGTACTTC. Protein product: CASSFGGLPSYEQYF. The chain has TRBV5-1 and TRBJ2-7, with a possible D match to TRBD2 (6 bases). CDR1 SGHRS and CDR2 YFSETQ come from the germline V gene. CDR3 length: 15 amino acids. Trimming removed 2 bases at V and 0 bases at J, with 12 bases between.

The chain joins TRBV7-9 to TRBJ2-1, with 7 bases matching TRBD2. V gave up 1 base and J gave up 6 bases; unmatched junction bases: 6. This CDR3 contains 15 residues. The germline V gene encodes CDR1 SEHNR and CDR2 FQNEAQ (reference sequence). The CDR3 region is CASSLVGGSVNEQFF. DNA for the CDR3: TGTGCCAGCAGCTTAGTGGGGGGGAGCGTCAATGAGCAGTTCTTC.

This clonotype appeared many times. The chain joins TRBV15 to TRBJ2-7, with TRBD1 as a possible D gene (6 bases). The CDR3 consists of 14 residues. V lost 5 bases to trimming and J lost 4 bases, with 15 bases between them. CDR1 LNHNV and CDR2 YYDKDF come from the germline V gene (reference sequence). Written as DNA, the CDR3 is TGTGCCACCAGCCCGCTTTCCAGGGGTTACGAGCAGTACTTC. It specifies CATSPLSRGYEQYF.

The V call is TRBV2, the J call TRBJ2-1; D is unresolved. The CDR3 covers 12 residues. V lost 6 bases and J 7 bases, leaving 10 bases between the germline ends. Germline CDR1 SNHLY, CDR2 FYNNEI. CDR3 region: CASRGSVNEQFF. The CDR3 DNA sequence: TGTGCCAGCAGAGGTAGTGTGAATGAGCAGTTCTTC.

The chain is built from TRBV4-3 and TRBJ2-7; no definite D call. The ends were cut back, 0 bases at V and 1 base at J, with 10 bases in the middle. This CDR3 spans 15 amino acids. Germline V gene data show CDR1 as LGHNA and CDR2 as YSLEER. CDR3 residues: CASSQEGLGSYEQYF. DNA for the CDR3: TGCGCCAGCAGCCAAGAAGGGCTAGGGTCCTACGAGCAGTACTTC.

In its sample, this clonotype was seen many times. This CDR3 reads CASSSLGERETQYF. DNA of the CDR3: TGTGCCAGCAGCTCACTTGGGGAGAGGGAGACCCAGTACTTC. The gene calls are TRBV6-1 and TRBJ2-5; the D gene is possibly TRBD2 (5 bases). V was cut by 6 bases and J by 5 bases, with 16 bases left in between. Germline V gene sequence: CDR1 MNHNS, CDR2 SASEGT. The CDR3 runs to 14 residues.

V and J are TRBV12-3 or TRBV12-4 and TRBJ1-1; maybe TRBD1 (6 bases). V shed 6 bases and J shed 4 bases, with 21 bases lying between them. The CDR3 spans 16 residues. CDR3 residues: CASRHRTAGEGTEAFF. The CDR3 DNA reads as TGTGCCAGCAGGCACCGGACAGCCGGCGAGGGCACTGAAGCTTTCTTT.

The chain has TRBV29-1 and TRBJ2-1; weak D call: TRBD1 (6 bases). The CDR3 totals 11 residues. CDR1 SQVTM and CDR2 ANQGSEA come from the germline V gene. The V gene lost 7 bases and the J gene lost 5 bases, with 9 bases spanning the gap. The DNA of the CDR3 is TGCAGCGATTACAGGGACAATGAGCAGTTCTTC. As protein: CSDYRDNEQFF.

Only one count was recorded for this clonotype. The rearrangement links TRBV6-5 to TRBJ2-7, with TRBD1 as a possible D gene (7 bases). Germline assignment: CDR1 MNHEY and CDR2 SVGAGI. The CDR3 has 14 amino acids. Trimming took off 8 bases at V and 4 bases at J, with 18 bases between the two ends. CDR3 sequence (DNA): TGTGCCAGCGTTGTTGGGGCAGGGGGGTACGAGCAGTACTTC. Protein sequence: CASVVGAGGYEQYF.

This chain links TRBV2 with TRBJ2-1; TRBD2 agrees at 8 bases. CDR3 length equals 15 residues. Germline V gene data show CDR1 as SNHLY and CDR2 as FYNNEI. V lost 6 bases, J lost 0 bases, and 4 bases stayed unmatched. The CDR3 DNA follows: TGTGCCAGCAGAGCCAGCGGGAGCTCCTACAATGAGCAGTTCTTC. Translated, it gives CASRASGSSYNEQFF.

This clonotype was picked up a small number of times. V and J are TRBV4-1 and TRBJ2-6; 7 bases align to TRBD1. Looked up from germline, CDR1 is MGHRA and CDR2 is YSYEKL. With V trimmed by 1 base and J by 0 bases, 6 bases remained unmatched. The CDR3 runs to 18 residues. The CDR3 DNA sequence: TGCGCCAGCAGCCAAGCTAGACAGGGCCTCTCTGGGGCCAACGTCCTGACTTTC. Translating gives CASSQARQGLSGANVLTF.

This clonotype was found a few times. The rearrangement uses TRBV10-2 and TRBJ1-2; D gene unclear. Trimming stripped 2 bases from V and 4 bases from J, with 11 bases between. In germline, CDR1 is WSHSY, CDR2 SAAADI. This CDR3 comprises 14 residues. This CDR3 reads CASSEMGTVYGYTF. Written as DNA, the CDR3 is TGCGCCAGCAGTGAGATGGGAACGGTCTATGGCTACACCTTC.

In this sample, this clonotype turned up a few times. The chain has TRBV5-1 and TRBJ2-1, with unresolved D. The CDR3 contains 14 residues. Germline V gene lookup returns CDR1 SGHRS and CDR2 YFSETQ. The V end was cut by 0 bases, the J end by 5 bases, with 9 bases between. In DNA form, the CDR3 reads TGCGCCAGCAGCTTGGTGGCGGCTCACAATGAGCAGTTCTTC. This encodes CASSLVAAHNEQFF.

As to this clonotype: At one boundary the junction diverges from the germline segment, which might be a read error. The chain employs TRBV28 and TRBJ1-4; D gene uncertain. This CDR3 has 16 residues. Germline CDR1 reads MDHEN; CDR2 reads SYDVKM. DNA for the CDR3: TGTGCCAGCAGTCCACGCCCCCCGCGATACGGGGAAAAACTCTTTTTT. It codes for CASSPRPPRYGEKLFF.

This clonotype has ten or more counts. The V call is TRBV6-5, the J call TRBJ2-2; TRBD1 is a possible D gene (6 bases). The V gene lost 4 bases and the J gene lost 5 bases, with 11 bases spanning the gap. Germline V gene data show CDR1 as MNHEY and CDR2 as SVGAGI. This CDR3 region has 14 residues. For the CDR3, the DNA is TGTGCCAGCAGTTGGACAGCCATAACCGGGGAGCTGTTTTTT. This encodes CASSWTAITGELFF.

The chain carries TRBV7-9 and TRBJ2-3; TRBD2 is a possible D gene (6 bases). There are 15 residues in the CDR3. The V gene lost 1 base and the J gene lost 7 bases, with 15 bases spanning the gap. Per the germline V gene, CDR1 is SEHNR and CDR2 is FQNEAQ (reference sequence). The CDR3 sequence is CASSLGGGGTHTQYF. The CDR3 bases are TGTGCCAGCAGCTTAGGAGGTGGCGGGACCCATACGCAGTATTTT.

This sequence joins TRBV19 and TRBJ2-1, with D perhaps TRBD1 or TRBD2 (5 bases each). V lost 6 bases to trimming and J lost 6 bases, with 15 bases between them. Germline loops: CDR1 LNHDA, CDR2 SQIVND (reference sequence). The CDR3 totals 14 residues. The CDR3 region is CASSPGAVGNEQFF. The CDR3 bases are TGTGCCAGTAGCCCCGGGGCAGTTGGCAATGAGCAGTTCTTC.

CDR3 region: CATSGTGAYEQYF. The CDR3 coding sequence is TGTGCCACCAGTGGGACAGGCGCCTACGAGCAGTACTTC. The gene calls are TRBV24-1 and TRBJ2-7; 7 nucleotides agree with TRBD1. V gave up 5 bases and J gave up 2 bases; unmatched junction bases: 2. CDR1 and CDR2 (germline): KGHDR, SFDVKD. The CDR3 consists of 13 residues.